A selection of T cell receptor beta chains follows, all from one sample in a study of blood T cell repertoires in COVID-19. Clones were sequenced by immunoSEQ multiplex PCR, and TCRdb holds only the in-frame ones, with some missing. Found here are about 200,000 clones, about 90% of them singletons; the top ten hold around 1.6%. Sequenced: peripheral blood. The origin of the receptors is a young man with active or convalescent COVID-19. The CDR3 runs from the conserved cysteine through the conserved F or W. The D gene is left open where the match is weak. Rows give clone size only sometimes, using once, few, many, or a class for an expanded clone.

d_call | j_call | v_call | cdr3_length | clone_size | cdr3_aa | cdr3_nt
TRBD1 | TRBJ1-2 | TRBV30 | 13 | . | CAWTTDRDYGYTF | TGTGCCTGGACAACGGACAGGGACTATGGCTACACCTTC
. | TRBJ1-1 | TRBV18 | 15 | . | CASSPLGGLGTEAFF | TGTGCCAGCTCACCACTGGGGGGTTTAGGCACTGAAGCTTTCTTT
. | TRBJ1-5 | TRBV7-9 | 13 | . | CASSQDTDQPQHF | TGTGCCAGCAGCCAAGACACGGATCAGCCCCAGCATTTT
TRBD2 | TRBJ2-1 | TRBV7-3 | 14 | once | CASSLQAGYNEQFF | TGTGCCAGCAGCTTACAAGCGGGGTACAATGAGCAGTTCTTC
. | TRBJ2-7 | TRBV9 | 14 | . | CASGPTSSSYEQYF | TGTGCCAGCGGCCCGACTAGTAGTTCCTACGAGCAGTACTTC
TRBD1 | TRBJ1-6 | TRBV9 | 16 | . | CASSALGQVDNSPLHF | TGTGCCAGCAGCGCCCTAGGACAGGTTGATAATTCACCCCTCCACTTT
. | TRBJ1-2 | TRBV15 | 12 | . | CATSGDRIGYTF | TGTGCCACCAGCGGAGACAGAATCGGCTACACCTTC
TRBD1 | TRBJ1-1 | TRBV27 | 17 | . | CASSPSNRGLESTEAFF | TGTGCCAGCAGTCCCTCGAACAGGGGGCTGGAATCCACTGAAGCTTTCTTT
. | TRBJ2-5 | TRBV5-6 | 15 | . | CASSIGGGPGETQYF | TGTGCCAGCAGCATAGGGGGAGGGCCTGGTGAGACCCAGTACTTC
TRBD1 | TRBJ1-6 | TRBV7-2 | 16 | . | CASSLPQTGAGSPLHF | TGTGCCAGCAGCCTACCCCAGACAGGGGCGGGATCACCCCTCCACTTT
. | TRBJ1-6 | TRBV7-8 | 14 | . | CASTSLGGNSPLHF | TGTGCCAGCACCTCCTTGGGAGGGAATTCACCCCTCCACTTT
TRBD2 | TRBJ2-2 | TRBV6-1 | 15 | . | CASSEPAGGPGELFF | TGTGCCAGCAGTGAACCAGCGGGAGGGCCCGGGGAGCTGTTTTTT
TRBD1 | TRBJ2-1 | TRBV14 | 16 | . | CASSQFAGGQNNEQFF | TGTGCCAGCAGCCAATTTGCAGGGGGCCAAAACAATGAGCAGTTCTTC
. | TRBJ2-5 | TRBV5-3 | 16 | . | CARRGGRYSPQETQYF | TGTGCCAGAAGGGGGGGGCGCTATAGTCCCCAAGAGACCCAGTACTTC
TRBD1 | TRBJ2-1 | TRBV6-6 | 13 | . | CASSYTGQVGQFF | TGTGCCAGCAGTTACACCGGACAGGTCGGTCAGTTCTTC
. | TRBJ2-1 | TRBV7-9 | 15 | . | CASSFRGSLYNEQFF | TGTGCCAGCAGCTTCCGGGGGTCACTGTACAATGAGCAGTTCTTC
. | TRBJ1-2 | TRBV15 | 16 | . | CATSRDKGYRVSGYTF | TGTGCCACCAGCAGAGATAAGGGATACAGGGTCTCTGGCTACACCTTC
. | TRBJ1-6 | TRBV30 | 15 | . | CAWSVGLGGNSPLHF | TGTGCCTGGAGTGTAGGCCTCGGGGGGAATTCACCCCTCCACTTT
TRBD2 | TRBJ2-3 | TRBV5-1 | 16 | . | CASSLVLAGGQDTQYF | TGCGCCAGCAGCTTGGTGCTAGCGGGAGGTCAAGATACGCAGTATTTT
TRBD1 | TRBJ2-7 | TRBV27 | 14 | . | CASSKWDRGPKQYF | TGTGCCAGCAGCAAATGGGACAGGGGTCCGAAGCAGTACTTC
. | TRBJ1-2 | TRBV7-9 | 15 | . | CASSLGSVSGYGYTF | TGTGCCAGCAGCTTAGGGTCAGTTTCGGGTTATGGCTACACCTTC
. | TRBJ1-1 | TRBV21-1 | 15 | . | CASSQSCSMNTEAFF | TGTGCCAGCAGTCAATCTTGCAGTATGAACACTGAAGCTTTCTTT
. | TRBJ1-4 | TRBV4-3 | 14 | . | CASSQTGGREKLFF | TGCGCCAGCAGCCAAACGGGAGGTCGTGAAAAACTGTTTTTT
. | TRBJ1-2 | TRBV15 | 15 | . | CATSRDGGGLVGYTF | TGTGCCACCAGCAGAGATGGTGGCGGACTTGTGGGCTACACCTTC
TRBD1 | TRBJ2-7 | TRBV4-3 | 17 | . | CASSQDPPGQDPSEQYF | TGCGCCAGCAGCCAAGACCCACCGGGACAGGACCCGTCCGAGCAGTACTTC
. | TRBJ2-2 | TRBV6-5 | 14 | . | CASSPRLNTGELFF | TGTGCCAGCAGTCCTAGACTTAACACCGGGGAGCTGTTTTTT
TRBD1 | TRBJ1-3 | TRBV10-3 | 18 | . | CAISESSPLTGTGNTIYF | TGTGCCATCAGTGAGTCGAGCCCACTGACAGGGACTGGAAACACCATATATTTT
TRBD1 | TRBJ2-4 | TRBV6-5 | 13 | . | CASSRDRGDIQYF | TGTGCCAGCAGTCGGGACAGGGGAGACATTCAGTACTTC
. | TRBJ2-5 | TRBV4-2 | 15 | . | CASSQEYLAQETQYF | TGTGCCAGCAGCCAAGAGTACCTAGCGCAAGAGACCCAGTACTTC
TRBD1 | TRBJ1-1 | TRBV11-1 | 12 | . | CASSSRGTEAFF | TGTGCCAGCAGCTCCAGGGGGACTGAAGCTTTCTTT
. | TRBJ2-1 | TRBV21-1 | 17 | once | CASSSWTLTYPDNEQFF | TGTGCCAGCAGCAGTTGGACACTTACTTATCCAGACAATGAGCAGTTCTTC
. | TRBJ1-5 | TRBV3-1/TRBV3-2 | 11 | once | CASSQGQSQHF | TGTGCCAGCAGCCAAGGACAATCCCAGCATTTT
. | TRBJ1-2 | TRBV27 | 14 | . | CASRSSGKAWGYTF | TGTGCCAGCAGATCCTCAGGGAAGGCGTGGGGCTACACCTTC
. | TRBJ1-1 | TRBV7-2 | 15 | few | CASSLARGTNTEAFF | TGTGCCAGCAGCTTAGCACGGGGGACGAACACTGAAGCTTTCTTT
TRBD1 | TRBJ1-2 | TRBV12-3/TRBV12-4 | 13 | . | CASSEDRLGGYTF | TGTGCCAGCAGTGAGGACAGGCTAGGTGGCTACACCTTC
. | TRBJ2-3 | TRBV5-6 | 14 | . | CASSLRGSPDTQYF | TGTGCCAGCAGCTTGAGAGGTAGCCCGGATACGCAGTATTTT
TRBD1 | TRBJ1-3 | TRBV10-3 | 16 | . | CAISEQAGGKGNTIYF | TGTGCCATCAGTGAGCAAGCAGGGGGAAAAGGAAACACCATATATTTT
. | TRBJ2-3 | TRBV18 | 14 | once | CASSPNQGFDTQYF | TGTGCCAGCTCACCCAACCAGGGTTTTGATACGCAGTATTTT
TRBD1 | TRBJ1-5 | TRBV3-1/TRBV3-2 | 16 | . | CASSLGQGATGQPQHF | TGTGCCAGCAGCCTGGGACAGGGGGCGACGGGTCAGCCCCAGCATTTT
TRBD2 | TRBJ2-1 | TRBV2 | 14 | . | CASKALAGEFEQFF | TGTGCCAGCAAGGCACTAGCGGGGGAGTTTGAGCAGTTCTTC
TRBD2 | TRBJ2-3 | TRBV7-6 | 16 | . | CASSLRSGVDTDTQYF | TGTGCCAGCAGCTTACGAAGCGGGGTGGACACAGATACGCAGTATTTT
. | TRBJ2-1 | TRBV6-2/TRBV6-3 | 16 | . | CASSYSGGGNYNEQFF | TGTGCCAGCAGTTACTCCGGCGGAGGAAACTACAATGAGCAGTTCTTC
. | TRBJ2-2 | TRBV10-3 | 15 | . | CAISDQTANTGELFF | TGTGCCATCAGTGACCAGACAGCGAACACCGGGGAGCTGTTTTTT
TRBD1 | TRBJ2-3 | TRBV15 | 17 | once | CATSRDWTGGWRDTQYF | TGTGCCACCAGCAGAGATTGGACAGGGGGATGGAGAGATACGCAGTATTTT
. | TRBJ2-2 | TRBV9 | 17 | . | CASSLGGVLGGTGELFF | TGTGCCAGCAGCCTCGGCGGGGTACTCGGGGGCACCGGGGAGCTGTTTTTT
. | TRBJ2-5 | TRBV4-3 | 13 | . | CASSIQGRETQYF | TGCGCCAGCAGTATACAGGGCCGGGAGACCCAGTACTTC